A single sample gave rise to the 14 T cell receptor beta chains below, sequenced in a study of T cell changes during pregnancy in multiple sclerosis. TCRdb's copy holds only in-frame clones and misses some; the assay was immunoSEQ multiplex PCR. The profile shows 70,000 to 95,000 clones, just over 90% of them singletons. The sample consisted of peripheral blood, taken in the second trimester of pregnancy. The receptors were sampled from a female donor in good health, enrolled as a control in a pregnancy study.

This sequence joins TRBV29-1 and TRBJ2-1; D call uncertain. Looked up from germline, CDR1 is SQVTM and CDR2 is ANQGSEA. This CDR3 comprises 10 residues. Trimming stripped 4 bases from V and 8 bases from J, with 6 bases between. CDR3 DNA sequence: TGCAGCGTTGTGAGCGATGAGCAGTTCTTC. It yields the protein CSVVSDEQFF.

The chain combines TRBV4-2 with TRBJ1-2; D is uncertain. CDR1 and CDR2 (germline): LGHNA, YNFKEQ. This CDR3 has 11 residues. V lost 0 bases and J lost 6, with 2 bases in between. CDR3: CASSQDNGYTF. The CDR3 coding sequence is TGTGCCAGCAGCCAAGATAATGGCTACACCTTC.

The chain has TRBV6-5 and TRBJ1-6, with a tentative D call TRBD1 (6 bases). Germline V gives CDR1 MNHEY, CDR2 SVGAGI. V gave up 5 bases and J gave up 6 bases, with 11 bases separating them. CDR3 length: 14 amino acids. CDR3: CASSPRQVNSPLHF. Here the CDR3 DNA reads TGTGCCAGCAGTCCCCGACAGGTTAATTCACCCCTCCACTTT.

The rearrangement uses TRBV10-3 and TRBJ1-3; D call uncertain. The CDR3 covers 13 residues. Trimming pared 8 bases from V and 3 bases from J, leaving 11 bases between. Germline V gene data show CDR1 as ENHRY and CDR2 as SYGVKD. CDR3 protein: CAIWGGFGNTIYF. DNA for the CDR3: TGTGCCATCTGGGGAGGGTTTGGAAACACCATATATTTT.

The CDR3 sequence is CASSPLLSRANQPQHF. For the CDR3, the DNA is TGTGCCAGCAGCCCTCTATTGAGCAGGGCAAATCAGCCCCAGCATTTT. V gene TRBV7-8 combines with J gene TRBJ1-5, with a possible D match to TRBD1 (5 bases). V lost 5 bases and J lost 4, with 18 bases in between. Germline CDR1 reads SGHVS; CDR2 reads FQNEAQ. This CDR3 contains 16 residues.

This chain uses TRBV5-1 with TRBJ1-2, with TRBD1 identical over 10 bases. The CDR3 has 15 amino acids. V shed 4 bases and J 6 bases; nucleotides not matched to a gene: 9. In germline, CDR1 is SGHRS, CDR2 YFSETQ. For the CDR3, the DNA is TGCGCCAGCAGCGGGTCGGACAGGGGGATCGATGGCTACACCTTC. Translating gives CASSGSDRGIDGYTF.

The count of this clone is one. The chain combines TRBV27 with TRBJ1-1; D ambiguous. The CDR3 has 15 residues. The V and J ends lost 0 bases and 8 bases respectively, with 16 bases between them. Germline CDR1 and CDR2: MNHEY and SMNVEV (reference sequence). Written as DNA, the CDR3 is TGTGCCAGCAGTTTATCCTTGGGAGTCCCGGGCGAAGCTTTCTTT. Translation: CASSLSLGVPGEAFF.

V usage is TRBV5-1 and J usage is TRBJ2-7; TRBD1 aligns across 9 bases. The CDR3 runs to 14 residues. V lost 3 bases to trimming and J lost 1 base; unmatched junction nucleotides: 2. CDR1 and CDR2 from the germline V gene are SGHRS and YFSETQ. CDR3 DNA: TGCGCCAGCAGCTCCGGGACAGGGTCCTACGAGCAGTACTTC. Translated: CASSSGTGSYEQYF.

V gene TRBV27 combines with J gene TRBJ2-1; the D gene is possibly TRBD2 (6 bases). The CDR3 is 11 residues long. Germline assignment: CDR1 MNHEY and CDR2 SMNVEV (reference sequence). The ends were cut back, 4 bases at V and 15 bases at J, with 13 bases in the middle. CDR3 sequence: CASSSGLVGFF. The CDR3, as DNA: TGTGCCAGCAGTTCGGGACTCGTGGGGTTCTTC.

This clone was seen once. The chain couples TRBV18 to TRBJ1-4; D is undetermined. CDR3 size: 15 residues. Per the germline V gene, CDR1 is KGHSH and CDR2 is LQKENI. V was clipped by 2 bases and J by 0 bases, with 7 bases between them. The chain's CDR3 is CASSPVAATNEKLFF. The CDR3 DNA follows: TGTGCCAGCTCACCAGTCGCGGCAACTAATGAAAAACTGTTTTTT. The full variable domain, in which reference TRBV18 and TRBJ1-4 provide the parts outside the CDR3, is NAGVMQNPRHLVRRRGQEARLRCSPMKGHSHVYWYRQLPEEGLKFMVYLQKENIIDESGMPKERFSAEFPKEGPSILRIQQVVRGDSAAYFCASSPVAATNEKLFFGSGTQLSVL.

This clone was found once. The rearrangement joins TRBV27 to TRBJ2-5; D ambiguous. Germline V gives CDR1 MNHEY, CDR2 SMNVEV (reference sequence). CDR3 length: 12 amino acids. V lost 6 bases to trimming and J lost 0 bases, with 5 bases between them. This CDR3 is CASSNYQETQYF. The CDR3 DNA is TGTGCCAGCAGCAATTACCAAGAGACCCAGTACTTC.

This chain joins TRBV6-1 and TRBJ2-3, with D unclear. Germline CDR1 and CDR2: MNHNS and SASEGT. With 3 bases removed from V and 2 bases from J, the gap between germline ends came to 6 bases. CDR3 size: 13 residues. CDR3 in amino acids: CASSDTYTDTQYF. The DNA of the CDR3 is TGTGCCAGCAGTGACACCTACACAGATACGCAGTATTTT.

CDR3 sequence (DNA): TGTGCCAGCAGCTTGAATTCAGGGGTCGTTGGCTACACCTTC. Its protein is CASSLNSGVVGYTF. The chain uses TRBV5-4 and TRBJ1-2, with D maybe TRBD1 (6 bases). Trimming removed 1 base at V and 7 bases at J, with 14 bases between. CDR3 length: 14 residues. Germline V gives CDR1 SGHNT, CDR2 YYREEE (reference sequence). The full variable domain, rest sourced from reference TRBV5-4 and TRBJ1-2, is ETGVTQSPTHLIKTRGQQVTLRCSSQSGHNTVSWYQQALGQGPQFIFQYYREEENGRGNFPPRFSGLQFPNYSSELNVNALELDDSALYLCASSLNSGVVGYTFGSGTRLTVV.

The V and J genes are TRBV7-6 and TRBJ1-3; D gene uncertain. CDR1 and CDR2 from the germline V gene are SGHVS and FNYEAQ. This CDR3 is 12 amino acids long. Deletions cut 5 bases from V and 8 bases from J, with 10 bases between. The CDR3 DNA reads TGTGCCAGCAGCCTCATTCCGGACACCATATATTTT. Its translation is CASSLIPDTIYF. Combining the CDR3 with reference TRBV7-6 and TRBJ1-3 gives the whole variable domain GAGVSQSPRYKVTKRGQDVALRCDPISGHVSLYWYRQALGQGPEFLTYFNYEAQQDKSGLPNDRFSAERPEGSISTLTIQRTEQRDSAMYRCASSLIPDTIYFGEGSWLTVV.